The subject of this entry is one T cell receptor (beta chain). The target antigen is unknown. The CDR3 contains 14 residues. Per the germline V gene, CDR1 is KGHSH and CDR2 is LQKENI. Trimming cost V 1 base and J 1 base, with 7 bases left between them. Data came from immunoSEQ multiplex PCR; TCRdb stores just in-frame clones and leaves some out. The sample yields about 200,000 clones, approximately 92% seen once. This entry is derived from a study of T cell responses to AZD1222 COVID-19 vaccine. Study summary: Second-dose intervals near 4 or 12 weeks were combined. General study findings and limits: Across the whole spike, CD4 TCRs peaked at regions 160-218 and 743-854. Clonal diversity was possibly underestimated, and white British individuals and females predominated among donors.

V gene TRBV18 combines with J gene TRBJ1-1; D might be TRBD1 (5 bases). Sample: peripheral blood, taken on day 0 of AZD1222 vaccination. The clonotype was recovered from an adult in good health. CDR3 loop: CASSPRGENTEAFF. CDR3 nucleotides: TGTGCCAGCTCACCACGGGGGGAGAACACTGAAGCTTTCTTT.